This note documents a single T cell receptor (beta chain) sequence. Its antigen is still unknown. Base qualities are missing; no much larger clone stands one base away. Sequencing was carried out with an Illumina HiSeq 1500. The public reads were quality trimmed at Q25 with fastp and then assembled into clones with MiXCR by TCRdb, keeping productive beta chains. Each entry merges the rows of one CDR3 protein and shows their most common DNA and genes. The sample contains tens of thousands of distinct CDR3 sequences, roughly a fifth of them found a single time. Together, the top ten hold 26% of the sample. This sample was included in a study of T cell repertoires in cytomegalovirus infection (dated by TCRdb to about 2019). Some background on the complete study: Recently identified HLA-C-restricted CMV epitopes, whose presentation resists viral immunomodulation, were targeted by peptide stimulations together with well-studied HLA-B-restricted epitopes. The HLA type of each donor mattered for the analysis, because public TCR beta signatures pointed to carriage of CMV infection along with the matching HLA type. What the research found in general, with its limitations: In the ex vivo response, HLA-C-restricted CMV-specific TCR beta clonotypes were dominant, and in two of eight donors the single most frequent clonotype came from this HLA-C-restricted group. In both this cohort and an independent cohort of some 370 donors, the cumulative frequency of public TCR beta family members distinguished carriers of CMV infection plus the relevant HLA type.

The treatment or condition label corresponds to: in vitro stimulation with specific CMV peptide epitopes to enrich CMV-specific T cells. The germline V gene supplies CDR1 SGDLS and CDR2 YYNGEE. Compared with germline, V lacks 0 bases and J lacks 4 bases; bases without a gene match: 8. The CDR3 starts with the cysteine, ends with the phenylalanine, and has 17 residues. The retained sequence is limited to the CDR3, 51 bases, with the frame set at the first base. This sequence was found in a human donor in good health (CMV status not recorded). Some clones in this sample may be carry-over from other donors' samples. The receptor chain draws on TRBV9 and TRBJ2-1; 9 nucleotides in the junction match TRBD2. Material: CD8+ T cells from cultured PBMCs, obtained from culture after CMV antigen stimulation. DNA sequence: TGTGCCAGCAGCGTAGATCCAGCGGGGGGTCGTTACAATGAGCAGTTCTTC. It encodes CASSVDPAGGRYNEQFF.